Following are 23 T cell receptor beta chains from one sample sequenced in a study of shared clonotypes between healthy human individuals. Profiled with immunoSEQ multiplex PCR; TCRdb holds only in-frame clones, not every one. The sample contains fewer than 600,000 clones, roughly four fifths of which appear only once. The sequenced sample consisted of PBMCs. The receptors come from a woman between 40 and 55 years old in good health. Some clones in this sample may be carry-over from other donors' samples.

J is TRBJ2-1 and V is TRBV30, with unresolved D. CDR1 is GTSNPN, CDR2 SVGIG, per germline (reference sequence). CDR3 length: 13 residues. The CDR3 spells CVATHGSYNEQFF. CDR3 bases: TGTGTCGCGACGCATGGCTCCTACAATGAGCAGTTCTTC.

V is TRBV19 and J is TRBJ2-1; D is unclear. The germline V and J ends were trimmed by 5 bases and 4 bases, with 9 bases remaining between them. CDR1 is LNHDA, CDR2 SQIVND, per germline (reference sequence). There are 13 residues in the CDR3. This CDR3 reads CASSLDPYNEQFF. DNA of the CDR3: TGTGCCAGTAGTCTGGACCCTTACAATGAGCAGTTCTTC.

The chain links TRBV28 to TRBJ1-3; no clear D. Looked up from germline, CDR1 is MDHEN and CDR2 is SYDVKM. CDR3 length: 13 amino acids. V shed 6 bases and J shed 5 bases, with 11 bases lying between them. CDR3 in amino acids: CASSPNGRNTIYF. The CDR3 DNA is TGTGCCAGCAGCCCCAACGGACGAAACACCATATATTTT.

The CDR3 region is CASSVNRGGEQYF. In nucleotides, the CDR3 is TGCGCCAGCAGTGTAAACAGGGGAGGGGAGCAGTACTTC. The chain carries TRBV10-1 and TRBJ2-7, with D perhaps matching TRBD1 or TRBD2 (7 bases each). Looked up from germline, CDR1 is WNHNN and CDR2 is SYGVQD (reference sequence). This CDR3 comprises 13 residues. The V gene lost 4 bases and the J gene lost 7 bases, with 14 bases spanning the gap.

The rearrangement joins TRBV5-1 to TRBJ2-7; 8 positions agree with TRBD1. This CDR3 is 15 amino acids long. Germline loops: CDR1 SGHRS, CDR2 YFSETQ. The J segment lost 2 bases and the V segment lost 4 bases, leaving 8 bases of the junction unmatched. The CDR3 loop reads CASSTGQGSPYEQYF. The CDR3 region has the DNA TGCGCCAGCAGCACCGGACAGGGATCGCCCTACGAGCAGTACTTC. Full variable domain (remainder filled in from reference TRBV5-1 and TRBJ2-7): KAGVTQTPRYLIKTRGQQVTLSCSPISGHRSVSWYQQTPGQGLQFLFEYFSETQRNKGNFPGRFSGRQFSNSRSEMNVSTLELGDSALYLCASSTGQGSPYEQYFGPGTRLTVT.

This clone was seen a single time. The V and J genes are TRBV2 and TRBJ1-5, with D perhaps TRBD1 (5 bases). This CDR3 comprises 13 residues. The germline V and J ends were trimmed by 6 bases and 4 bases, with 10 bases remaining between them. Germline V lookup: CDR1 SNHLY, CDR2 FYNNEI. As DNA, the CDR3 is TGTGCCAGCAGAGGACATTATAATCAGCCCCAGCATTTT. This codes for CASRGHYNQPQHF.

V gene TRBV5-1 combines with J gene TRBJ2-2; 14 bases match TRBD2. The V and J ends lost 3 bases and 5 bases, in that order; junction bases with no gene match: 0. This CDR3 spans 15 amino acids. Germline V gene data show CDR1 as SGHRS and CDR2 as YFSETQ. CDR3 region: CASSWTSGRTGELFF. The DNA for the CDR3 is TGCGCCAGCAGCTGGACTAGCGGGAGGACCGGGGAGCTGTTTTTT.

This clone showed up many times. This specimen includes other DNA sequences encoding the same CDR3. The CDR3, as DNA: TGTGCCAGTAGTATTCCGGGGTCCTACGAGCAGTACTTC. Translating it yields CASSIPGSYEQYF. The chain combines TRBV19 with TRBJ2-7, with a weak D call TRBD2 (5 bases). From germline, CDR1 is LNHDA and CDR2 SQIVND (reference sequence). V shed 3 bases and J shed 1 base, with 7 bases lying between them. This CDR3 is built from 13 residues.

By sample fraction, this clone is medium-sized. The identical CDR3 is also encoded by other nucleotide sequences in the sample. V and J are TRBV11-2 and TRBJ2-7; 8 nucleotides line up with TRBD2. V shed 3 bases and J 5 bases; nucleotides not matched to a gene: 9. The germline gives CDR1 SGHAT, CDR2 FQNNGV. The CDR3 has 15 residues. CDR3 sequence: CASSFQTGTRNEQYF. CDR3 bases: TGTGCCAGCAGCTTTCAGACCGGGACTAGGAACGAGCAGTACTTC.

The chain joins TRBV7-6 to TRBJ1-1; D uncertain. CDR1 and CDR2 (germline): SGHVS, FNYEAQ. V dropped 3 bases and J dropped 0 bases, with 11 bases sitting between them. This CDR3 has 15 amino acids. CDR3 sequence reads: CASSFQARLNTEAFF. The CDR3 DNA follows: TGTGCCAGCAGCTTCCAGGCCAGATTGAACACTGAAGCTTTCTTT.

The genes are TRBV14 and TRBJ2-7; 13 nucleotides agree with TRBD2. Trimming removed 1 base from V and 5 bases from J; junction bases left unmatched: 8. The CDR3 contains 17 residues. CDR1 is SGHDN, CDR2 FVKESK, per germline. The CDR3 loop is CASSQGTSGGPYHEQYF. CDR3 nucleotides: TGTGCCAGCAGCCAAGGGACTAGCGGGGGCCCCTACCACGAGCAGTACTTC.

The rearrangement links TRBV30 to TRBJ1-2, with 9 nucleotides matching TRBD1. V was clipped by 3 bases and J by 8 bases; unmatched bases: 10. The germline CDR1 and CDR2 sequences are GTSNPN and SVGIG (reference sequence). The CDR3 spans 14 residues. The CDR3 coding sequence is TGTGCCTGGAGGCTAAAGGGACAGGGTGGCGGCTACACCTTC. Amino acid sequence: CAWRLKGQGGGYTF.

The chain uses TRBV30 and TRBJ2-5, with D possibly TRBD2 on 5 matching bases. The end of the DNA fits TRBJ2-7 better, so the J call may be wrong. The length of the CDR3 is 14 residues. Germline CDR1 and CDR2: GTSNPN and SVGIG (reference sequence). The CDR3 loop reads CAWRAGGFWYEQYF. CDR3 in DNA: TGTGCCTGGCGGGCAGGAGGCTTTTGGTACGAGCAGTACTTC.

Remarks on this clone: A far larger clone is one nucleotide away, so this likely arose from a read error. Distinct nucleotide sequences in the sample also encode this CDR3. The gene calls are TRBV29-1 and TRBJ1-2; 7 nucleotides agree with TRBD1. Per the germline V gene, CDR1 is SQVTM and CDR2 is ANQGSEA. The CDR3 spans 11 residues. The V and J ends lost 4 bases and 7 bases, in that order; junction bases with no gene match: 3. The CDR3 sequence: CSVGGTAGYTF. The CDR3 coding sequence is TGCAGCGTTGGGGGGACAGCTGGCTACACCTTC.

The chain carries TRBV6-1 and TRBJ2-2; D remains unclear. Germline loops: CDR1 MNHNS, CDR2 SASEGT. CDR3 length: 14 residues. V was trimmed by 3 bases and J by 4 bases, leaving 9 bases between them. Written as DNA, the CDR3 is TGTGCCAGCAGTGAGCAGAGGTCCACCGGGGAGCTGTTTTTT. It translates to CASSEQRSTGELFF.

The chain carries TRBV18 and TRBJ2-7; a weak D match, TRBD2 (5 bases). Between the trimmed V and J ends, which lost 3 bases and 4 bases, there was a span of 13 bases. Per germline, CDR1 KGHSH and CDR2 LQKENI. This CDR3 is 14 amino acids long. This CDR3 is CASSPEGRGYEQYF. CDR3 in DNA: TGTGCCAGCTCACCCGAGGGCCGAGGGTACGAGCAGTACTTC.

V gene TRBV25-1 combines with J gene TRBJ1-2, with D maybe TRBD1 (6 bases). V dropped 4 bases and J dropped 2 bases, with 20 bases sitting between them. The CDR3 is 17 residues long. Germline V gene data show CDR1 as MGHDK and CDR2 as SYGVNS. The CDR3 loop is CASSVLGTGQQNYGYTF. The CDR3 DNA sequence: TGTGCCAGCAGTGTATTAGGTACGGGACAACAGAACTATGGCTACACCTTC.

In its sample, this clone was seen a few times. The chain has TRBV7-2 and TRBJ2-3, with 14 bases that match TRBD2. Germline CDR1 SGHTA, CDR2 FQGNSA. V lost 4 bases to trimming and J lost 5 bases; unmatched junction nucleotides: 8. This CDR3 has 17 residues. DNA for the CDR3: TGTGCCAGCAGCTCCCGACTAGCGGGAGGGCTCGGAGATACGCAGTATTTT. This gives the protein CASSSRLAGGLGDTQYF.

The gene calls are TRBV7-2 and TRBJ2-2, with D possibly called TRBD1 or TRBD2 (6 bases each). CDR1 is SGHTA, CDR2 FQGNSA, per germline. The CDR3 extends over 15 amino acids. Trimming left V 5 bases short and J 5 bases short, with 15 bases between. CDR3 nucleotide sequence: TGTGCCAGCAGCCCCTGGGGGGCGAGGACCGGGGAGCTGTTTTTT. Translating gives CASSPWGARTGELFF.

Notes on this clone: A far larger clone is only one base removed, so a read error is likely. The V and J genes are TRBV30 and TRBJ1-3; D remains ambiguous. Germline V CDR1 and CDR2: GTSNPN, SVGIG (reference sequence). Trimming left V 2 bases short and J 0 bases short, with 11 bases between. This CDR3 comprises 15 residues. The CDR3 loop is CAWSRVEVSGNTIYF. In DNA, the CDR3 is TGTGCCTGGAGTCGCGTGGAAGTCTCTGGAAACACCATATATTTT.

The chain carries TRBV28 and TRBJ1-5; D is uncertain. CDR3 length: 13 residues. V was clipped by 4 bases and J by 3 bases, with 7 bases between them. CDR1 is MDHEN, CDR2 SYDVKM, per germline. The CDR3 region is CASSWANNQPQHF. DNA for the CDR3: TGTGCCAGCAGTTGGGCCAACAATCAGCCCCAGCATTTT.

This chain connects TRBV11-1 to TRBJ2-2; no reliable D call. The CDR3 is 15 amino acids. The germline V and J ends were trimmed by 0 bases and 6 bases, with 11 bases remaining between them. Germline lookup yields CDR1 SGHAT and CDR2 FQDESV (reference sequence). The CDR3, as DNA: TGTGCCAGCAGCTTAGCTAGTTTTTTCCCCGGGGAGCTGTTTTTT. It translates to CASSLASFFPGELFF.

The rearrangement uses TRBV9 and TRBJ2-1; 9 bases are shared with TRBD2. Germline trimming cut 0 bases from V and 3 bases from J; bases unmatched to any gene: 4. The CDR3 extends over 16 amino acids. Looked up from germline, CDR1 is SGDLS and CDR2 is YYNGEE. The CDR3 protein is CASSVGSREGYNEQFF. The CDR3 DNA reads as TGTGCCAGCAGCGTAGGATCGCGGGAGGGCTACAATGAGCAGTTCTTC.